This TCR beta chain was sequenced during a study of vaccination effects on CD4 cells after COVID-19. The CDR3 covers 13 residues. With 2 bases removed from V and 2 bases from J, the gap between germline ends came to 6 bases. The germline CDR1 and CDR2 sequences are SGHDN and FVKESK. As to this clone: Its specificity is not known.

Expansion with viral peptide pools was applied to antigen-specific CD4+ T cells by the ViraFEST assay prior to sequencing. The culture ran for 10 days before CD4+ T cells were isolated. Each participant received a vaccine that was either BNT162b2 or mRNA-1273, given as two doses. Libraries were prepared by immunoSEQ multiplex PCR; TCRdb keeps only in-frame clonotypes and omits some of them. The data hold 35,000 to 45,000 clones, with approximately 80% observed a single time. The source material was CD4+ T cells from PBMCs cultured with HCoV-NL63 spike peptides, sampled after COVID-19 vaccination. This sequence originates from a human donor who received a COVID-19 vaccine. Some clones in this sample may be carry-over from other donors' samples. This chain connects TRBV14 to TRBJ2-5, with D maybe TRBD1 (5 bases). The CDR3 region has the DNA TGTGCCAGCAGCCAAAACAGGCAAGAGACCCAGTACTTC. Translated: CASSQNRQETQYF. Full variable domain (missing parts from reference TRBV14 and TRBJ2-5): EAGVTQFPSHSVIEKGQTVTLRCDPISGHDNLYWYRRVMGKEIKFLLHFVKESKQDESGMPNNRFLAERTGGTYSTLKVQPAELEDSGVYFCASSQNRQETQYFGPGTRLLVL.